The entry below describes one T cell receptor (beta chain). Its antigen remains unknown. Healthy bone marrow donors formed the donor group. Primers for the PCR totalled 60 Vbeta and 13 Jbeta. The method was immunoSEQ multiplex PCR; TCRdb's version includes in-frame clones alone and lacks a portion of them. The repertoire has 95,000 to 130,000 clones, 60% to 70% of them found once; the top ten carry roughly 10%. Per the germline V gene, CDR1 is MNHNS and CDR2 is SASEGT. Trimming removed 2 bases from V and 1 base from J, with 9 bases in between. The CDR3 runs 15 residues. This sample is part of a study of cytomegalovirus exposure and HLA in healthy donors. As for the study in general: Earlier work reported 110 million or so unique TCR beta sequences from 150 million to 200 million T cells.

Broader study findings: The study dropped some indistinguishable V segments, TRBV6-2 and TRBV6-3 among them. In a later analysis, specific HLA alleles were associated with 15,000 to 20,000 TCR beta sequences at a 0.05 false discovery rate.

V usage is TRBV6-1 and J usage is TRBJ1-5; D perhaps matches TRBD1 (6 bases). Material for sequencing was PBMCs. The receptor comes from a woman aged 40 to 49 in good health and CMV-seropositive. The CDR3 coding sequence is TGTGCCAGCAGTGAACTTCAGGGGAGCAATCAGCCCCAGCATTTT. Its protein product is CASSELQGSNQPQHF.